This T cell receptor (beta chain) was captured in a study of shared clonotypes between healthy human individuals. Looking at the study overall: Donors were a couple of women and a few men aged 18 to 49.

Around 90 million PBMCs served as the genomic DNA source for unsorted samples. The authors ran the assay at deep level. Assay: immunoSEQ multiplex PCR; the TCRdb copy retains only in-frame clones and omits some. This sample has about 470,000 clones, with about 76% found just once. This clonotype originated in a middle-aged woman in good health. Some clones in this sample may be carry-over from other donors' samples. Material: PBMCs.

CDR3 nucleotides: TGCGCCAGCAGCTTGAACGACGGGAATGAGCAGTTCTTC. Residues: CASSLNDGNEQFF. The rearrangement joins TRBV5-1 to TRBJ2-1; D is unresolved. The germline V gene encodes CDR1 SGHRS and CDR2 YFSETQ. Trimming took 1 base from V and 7 from J, leaving 9 bases between them. The CDR3 is made up of 13 amino acids.